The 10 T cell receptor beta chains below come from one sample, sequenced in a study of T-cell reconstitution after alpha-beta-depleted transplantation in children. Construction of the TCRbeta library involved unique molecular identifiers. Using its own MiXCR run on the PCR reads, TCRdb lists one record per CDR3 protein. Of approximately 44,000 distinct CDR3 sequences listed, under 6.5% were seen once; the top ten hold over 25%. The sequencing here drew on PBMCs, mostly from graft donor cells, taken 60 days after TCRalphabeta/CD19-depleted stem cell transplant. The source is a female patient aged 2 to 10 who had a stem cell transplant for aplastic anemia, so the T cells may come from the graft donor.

The CDR3 reads CASSLTGQTNIQYF. As DNA, the CDR3 is TGTGCCAGCAGCTTAACAGGGCAGACAAACATTCAGTACTTC. This chain connects TRBV7-3 to TRBJ2-4; D is unresolved. Germline V CDR1 and CDR2: SGHTA, FQGTGA. The V end lost 0 bases, the J end lost 6 bases, and 9 bases lay between the germline ends. CDR3 length: 14 amino acids.

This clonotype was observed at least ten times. CDR3 nucleotides: TGCGCCAGCAGCTTGGTTGGTCAGGGTGGCAATGAGCAGTTCTTC. Its protein is CASSLVGQGGNEQFF. The rearrangement uses TRBV5-1 and TRBJ2-1, with TRBD1 as a possible D gene (5 bases). CDR1 is SGHRS, CDR2 YFSETQ, per germline. The CDR3 length is 15 residues. V lost 0 bases, J lost 6 bases, and 13 bases lay in between.

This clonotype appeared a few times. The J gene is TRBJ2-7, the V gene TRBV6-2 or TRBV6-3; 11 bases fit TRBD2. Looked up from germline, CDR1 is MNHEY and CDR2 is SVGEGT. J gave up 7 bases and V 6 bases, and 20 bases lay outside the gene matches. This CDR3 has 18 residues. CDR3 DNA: TGTGCCAGCAGCCGTGCAAACTCCTGGCGACTAGCGGGAATTGAGCAGTACTTC. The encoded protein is CASSRANSWRLAGIEQYF.

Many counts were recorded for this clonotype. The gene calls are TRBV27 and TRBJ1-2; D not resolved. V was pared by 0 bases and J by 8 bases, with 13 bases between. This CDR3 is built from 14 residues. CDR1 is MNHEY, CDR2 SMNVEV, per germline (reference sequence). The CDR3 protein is CASSLSLHSWGYTF. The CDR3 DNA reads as TGTGCCAGCAGTTTATCCCTTCACTCGTGGGGCTACACCTTC.

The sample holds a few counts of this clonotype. The CDR3 reads CASSQAGTGGSGELFF. CDR3 sequence (DNA): TGTGCCAGCAGCCAAGCCGGGACAGGGGGTTCCGGGGAGCTGTTTTTT. The chain is built from TRBV3-1 and TRBJ2-2, with 11 bases matching TRBD1. This CDR3 comprises 16 residues. CDR1 and CDR2 (germline): LGHDT, YNNKEL (reference sequence). With 1 base clipped from V and 6 bases from J, the junction kept 4 bases outside the gene matches.

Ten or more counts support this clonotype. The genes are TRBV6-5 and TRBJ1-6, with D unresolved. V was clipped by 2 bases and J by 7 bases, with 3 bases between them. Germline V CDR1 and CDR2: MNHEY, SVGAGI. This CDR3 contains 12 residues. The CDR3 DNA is TGTGCCAGCAGTTACGGGAATTCACCCCTCCACTTT. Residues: CASSYGNSPLHF.

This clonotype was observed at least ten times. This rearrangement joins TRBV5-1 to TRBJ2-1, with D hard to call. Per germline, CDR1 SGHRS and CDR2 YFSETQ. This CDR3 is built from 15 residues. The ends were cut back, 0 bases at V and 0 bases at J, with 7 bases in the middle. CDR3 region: CASSLDAYSYNEQFF. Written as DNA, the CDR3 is TGCGCCAGCAGCTTGGACGCTTACTCCTACAATGAGCAGTTCTTC.

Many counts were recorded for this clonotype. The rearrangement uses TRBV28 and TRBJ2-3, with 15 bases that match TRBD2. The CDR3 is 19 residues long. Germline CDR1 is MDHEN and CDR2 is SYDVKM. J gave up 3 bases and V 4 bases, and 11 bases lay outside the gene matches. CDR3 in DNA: TGTGCCAGCAGTTCCTCCTCAGGACTAGCGGGGGGGTTGACAGATACGCAGTATTTT. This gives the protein CASSSSSGLAGGLTDTQYF.

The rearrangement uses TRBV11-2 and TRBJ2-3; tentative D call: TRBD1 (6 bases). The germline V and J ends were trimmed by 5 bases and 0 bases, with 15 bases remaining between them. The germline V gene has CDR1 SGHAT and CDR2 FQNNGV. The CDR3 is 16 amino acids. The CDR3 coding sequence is TGTGCCAGCAGCCAGACCGGGACACCTAGCACAGATACGCAGTATTTT. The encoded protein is CASSQTGTPSTDTQYF.

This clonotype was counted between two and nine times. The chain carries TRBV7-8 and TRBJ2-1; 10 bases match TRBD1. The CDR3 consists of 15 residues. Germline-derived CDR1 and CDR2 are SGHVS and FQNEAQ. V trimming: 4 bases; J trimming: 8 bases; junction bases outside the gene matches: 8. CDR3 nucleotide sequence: TGTGCCAGCAGCTCGCAGGGACAGGGGTTTGATGAGCAGTTCTTC. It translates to CASSSQGQGFDEQFF.